This is a list of T cell receptor beta chains from one sample in a study of naive and memory T cell subsets. MiXCR, run by TCRdb on the UMI-ligation and nested PCR reads, gives a single entry per CDR3 protein. This sample has about 90,000 distinct CDR3 sequences, with roughly 7% found just once. What was sequenced was central memory CD4+ T cells from blood. These receptors came from a human donor in good health. Each CDR3 is given with its conserved first and last residue. Each record gives: clone size, J gene, V gene, D gene, CDR3 protein, CDR3 DNA. D genes are given only for firm matches. Some rows have no size entry. The others give once, few or many, or a class for an expanded clone.

>many|TRBJ1-5|TRBV6-2/TRBV6-3|NA
CASSSRGLNQPQHF
TGTGCCAGCAGTTCCAGGGGACTCAATCAGCCCCAGCATTTT
>few|TRBJ2-5|TRBV10-3|NA
CAISGRQEETQYF
TGTGCCATCAGCGGACGACAGGAGGAGACCCAGTACTTC
>NA|TRBJ2-2|TRBV7-2|NA
CASSPLPELFF
TGTGCCAGCAGCCCTCTCCCGGAGCTGTTTTTT
>many|TRBJ2-2|TRBV6-2/TRBV6-3|NA
CASSYLGGTGELFF
TGTGCCAGCAGTTACCTCGGGGGCACCGGGGAGCTGTTTTTT
>NA|TRBJ2-3|TRBV29-1|TRBD2
CSVEGGLAGLTDTQYF
TGCAGCGTTGAAGGGGGCCTAGCGGGGTTAACAGATACGCAGTATTTT
>NA|TRBJ1-3|TRBV14|NA
CASSQDRLRLSGNTIYF
TGTGCCAGCAGCCAAGATAGGCTCAGACTCTCTGGAAACACCATATATTTT
>many|TRBJ1-5|TRBV20-1|NA
CSARADQPQHF
TGCAGTGCTAGGGCCGATCAGCCCCAGCATTTT
>many|TRBJ2-3|TRBV5-5|TRBD2
CASSFRGSSGGHFTDTQYF
TGTGCCAGCTCCTTTCGGGGATCTAGCGGGGGTCATTTCACAGATACGCAGTATTTT
>NA|TRBJ2-7|TRBV14|NA
CASSQNYEQYF
TGTGCCAGCAGCCAGAACTACGAGCAGTACTTC
>NA|TRBJ2-1|TRBV20-1|NA
CSASGNLNEQFF
TGCAGTGCTAGCGGGAATCTCAATGAGCAGTTCTTC
>few|TRBJ2-2|TRBV20-1|NA
CSATRPGRPANTGELFF
TGCAGTGCTACCAGGCCAGGGCGGCCCGCGAACACCGGGGAGCTGTTTTTT
>many|TRBJ2-5|TRBV20-1|NA
CSAAPGHLRETQYF
TGCAGTGCTGCCCCGGGACACTTACGAGAGACCCAGTACTTC
>NA|TRBJ2-5|TRBV20-1|TRBD2
CSAGGTSGRAKETQYF
TGCAGTGCTGGAGGGACTAGCGGGAGGGCCAAAGAGACCCAGTACTTC
>many|TRBJ2-1|TRBV13|TRBD2
CASSWGTSGSSYNEQFF
TGTGCCAGCAGCTGGGGGACTAGCGGGAGCTCCTACAATGAGCAGTTCTTC
>many|TRBJ2-3|TRBV28|TRBD1
CASSLLGTGGQTQYF
TGTGCCAGCAGTTTGTTAGGGACAGGGGGTCAGACGCAGTATTTT
>few|TRBJ2-1|TRBV5-1|NA
CASSLANANEQFF
TGCGCCAGCAGCTTGGCCAATGCGAATGAGCAGTTCTTC
>many|TRBJ1-1|TRBV27|NA
CASRRRTDLPMNTEAFF
TGTGCCAGCAGAAGAAGGACGGACCTTCCAATGAACACTGAAGCTTTCTTT
>few|TRBJ2-3|TRBV18|TRBD2
CASSLLKGLAGAPDTQYF
TGTGCCAGCTCACTCCTAAAGGGACTAGCGGGAGCCCCAGATACGCAGTATTTT
>few|TRBJ1-2|TRBV6-2/TRBV6-3|TRBD1
CASSQGDRFYGYTF
TGTGCCAGCAGCCAGGGGGATCGATTCTATGGCTACACCTTC
>many|TRBJ2-3|TRBV6-6|TRBD2
CASTRLAGVTDTQYF
TGTGCCAGCACCCGACTAGCGGGGGTTACAGATACGCAGTATTTT
>many|TRBJ2-1|TRBV4-2|TRBD2
CASSGAGGRTF
TGTGCCAGCAGCGGAGCGGGGGGTCGAACCTTC
>few|TRBJ2-1|TRBV7-3|NA
CASSLKPVGGGEQFF
TGTGCCAGCAGCTTAAAACCTGTGGGGGGTGGGGAGCAGTTCTTC
>many|TRBJ2-1|TRBV11-3|TRBD2
CASSLIGTRGGSEQFF
TGTGCCAGCAGCTTAATCGGGACCCGGGGGGGGAGTGAGCAGTTCTTC
>many|TRBJ2-3|TRBV5-6|NA
CASSGFGPDTQYF
TGTGCCAGCAGTGGGTTTGGGCCAGATACGCAGTATTTT
>many|TRBJ1-1|TRBV12-5|NA
CASGYTVNTEAFF
TGTGCTAGTGGCTATACAGTTAACACTGAAGCTTTCTTT